This TCR beta chain was captured by sequencing in a study of T-cell reconstitution after alpha-beta-depleted transplantation in children. Preparation of the TCRbeta library used unique molecular identifiers. TCRdb used MiXCR to reprocess the PCR reads, holding one entry per CDR3 protein. The sample shows 580,000 or so distinct CDR3 sequences, more than 20% of them seen only once. Findings and caveats of the study: It was newly produced T cells that mostly accounted for T-cell counts and diversity one year after transplant. Some patients' high day-60 TCRbeta diversity was attributed to recipient cells surviving conditioning.

V was pared by 8 bases and J by 7 bases, with 26 bases between. CDR1 and CDR2 from the germline V gene are MRHNA and SNTAGT. This CDR3 has 16 residues. Comment on this clonotype: No antigen is known for it.

V is TRBV6-4 and J is TRBJ1-2; D is undetermined. The receptor was isolated from a boy in the first two years of life who had a stem cell transplant for acute myeloid leukemia, so the T cells may come from the graft donor. The sequencing used PBMCs, mostly from graft donor cells, collected 360 days after TCRalphabeta/CD19-depleted stem cell transplant. The CDR3 is CASRSDKVKYSAGYTF. The DNA for the CDR3 is TGTGCCAGCCGGTCCGACAAGGTCAAGTATTCGGCTGGCTACACCTTC.